Sequencing of this TCR beta chain was carried out in a study of T-cell reconstitution after alpha-beta-depleted transplantation in children. The authors prepared the TCRbeta library with unique molecular identifiers. TCRdb reprocessed the PCR reads with MiXCR, giving one entry per CDR3 protein. The sample yields 100,000 to 130,000 distinct CDR3 sequences, about 6.5% seen once. This clonotype was observed a handful of times. Antigen: not known. Findings and caveats of the study: Newly produced T cells mostly provided counts and TCRbeta diversity after one year, as hyperexpanded clones declined. High day-60 TCRbeta diversity in some patients came from surviving recipient T cells and thymic progenitors. There were reportedly several hundred expanded graft clones from which alpha-beta T cells came about two months after transplant.

The TCR comes from a male patient between 2 and 15 years old who had a stem cell transplant for acute lymphoblastic leukemia, so the T cells may come from the graft donor. The sequences come from PBMCs, mostly from graft donor cells, collected 360 days after TCRalphabeta/CD19-depleted stem cell transplant.

The CDR3 loop reads CASSLRGTKQETQYF. CDR3 nucleotide sequence: TGTGCCAGCAGTTTACGGGGGACGAAACAAGAGACCCAGTACTTC. The V gene is TRBV28, the J gene TRBJ2-5, with D possibly being TRBD2 (6 bases). The V end lost 2 bases, the J end lost 2 bases, and 12 bases lay between the germline ends. Germline loops: CDR1 MDHEN, CDR2 SYDVKM. The CDR3 length is 15 residues.